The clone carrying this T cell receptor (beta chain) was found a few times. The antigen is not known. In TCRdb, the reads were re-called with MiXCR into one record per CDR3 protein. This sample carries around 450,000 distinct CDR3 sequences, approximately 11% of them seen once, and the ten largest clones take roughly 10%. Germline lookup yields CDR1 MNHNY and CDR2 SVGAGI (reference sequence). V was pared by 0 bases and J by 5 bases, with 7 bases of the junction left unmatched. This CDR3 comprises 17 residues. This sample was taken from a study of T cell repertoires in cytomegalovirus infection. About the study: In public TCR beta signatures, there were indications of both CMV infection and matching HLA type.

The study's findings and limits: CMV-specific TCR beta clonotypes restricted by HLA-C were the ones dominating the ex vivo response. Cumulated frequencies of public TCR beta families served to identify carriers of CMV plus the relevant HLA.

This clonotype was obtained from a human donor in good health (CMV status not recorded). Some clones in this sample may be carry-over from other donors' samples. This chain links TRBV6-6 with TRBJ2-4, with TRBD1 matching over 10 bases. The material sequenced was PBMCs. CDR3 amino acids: CASSYSRDRGRENIQYF. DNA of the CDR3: TGTGCCAGCAGTTACTCGAGGGACAGGGGAAGGGAAAACATTCAGTACTTC.